This T cell receptor beta chain derives from a study of identical twins. General study points: Analyses based on zero insertions could be partly confounded by invariant MAIT and iNKT cells.

Germline trimming cut 0 bases from V and 1 base from J; bases unmatched to any gene: 8. CDR1 is LNHNV, CDR2 YYDKDF, per germline (reference sequence). This CDR3 is built from 19 residues. This clonotype was seen many times. Its matching antigen is unknown. In every case, the donor was a healthy Caucasian. TCRdb reprocessed the 5' RACE reads with MiXCR, giving one entry per CDR3 protein. This sample carries just over 450,000 distinct CDR3 sequences, 12% to 15% of them seen once, and the ten largest clones take approximately 0.52%. This sample was shared with a second study, whose subject was yellow fever vaccine responses in identical twins. This second study says: It has been reported that, in twins, the vaccine T cell response seemed partly convergent and partly personalized.

This TCR derives from a young woman in good health. The chain employs TRBV15 and TRBJ2-4; 11 bases match TRBD2. Sequencing was done on a sample of CD4+ T cells sorted from blood. CDR3 DNA sequence: TGTGCCACCAGCAGAGATTGGGCTAGCGGGGGGAGTGCCAAAAACATTCAGTACTTC. It codes for CATSRDWASGGSAKNIQYF.